The 28 T cell receptor beta chains given below trace back to one sample, sequenced in a study of T cells in tuberculosis. Noted time point: new active TB diagnosis, blood taken before or within 7 days of starting treatment. Produced via immunoSEQ multiplex PCR; TCRdb's table is partial and in-frame only. This sample has around 30,000 clones, with around 90% found just once. The sample here was PBMCs, taken at tuberculosis diagnosis. The receptors shown here come from an adult with tuberculosis.

The chain combines TRBV10-2 with TRBJ1-1; 11 nucleotides align to TRBD1. The CDR3 spans 13 residues. V dropped 10 bases and J dropped 4; count of bases not matched to a gene: 5. CDR1 and CDR2 (germline): WSHSY, SAAADI. The CDR3 nucleotides read TGCGCCACGGGACAGGGGGATCTCACTGAAGCTTTCTTT. Its protein product is CATGQGDLTEAFF.

This chain joins TRBV27 and TRBJ2-3, with TRBD2 identical over 16 bases. Germline V gene sequence: CDR1 MNHEY, CDR2 SMNVEV (reference sequence). Germline trimming cut 5 bases from V and 8 bases from J; bases unmatched to any gene: 4. The CDR3 contains 15 residues. The CDR3 DNA sequence: TGTGCCAGCAGTCTGGGGACTAGCGGGGGGGGTACGCAGTATTTT. Translation gives CASSLGTSGGGTQYF.

The chain combines TRBV12-5 with TRBJ2-7, with TRBD2 identical over 9 bases. CDR3 length equals 15 residues. V lost 3 bases, J lost 4 bases, and 7 bases stayed unmatched. Germline loops: CDR1 LGHNT, CDR2 FRNRAP. The CDR3 loop is CASGLGGRARYEQYF. The CDR3 DNA reads as TGTGCTAGTGGTTTAGGCGGGAGGGCCCGATACGAGCAGTACTTC.

The chain links TRBV14 to TRBJ2-3; tentatively, D is TRBD1 (5 bases). Germline CDR1 SGHDN, CDR2 FVKESK. The CDR3 is 15 residues long. Trimming cost V 2 bases and J 4 bases, with 13 bases left between them. CDR3 coding DNA: TGTGCCAGCAGCCAATACACAGGTGCGGCAGATACGCAGTATTTT. Residues: CASSQYTGAADTQYF.

The J gene is TRBJ2-2, the V gene TRBV2; the D gene is possibly TRBD2 (7 bases). This CDR3 is 15 amino acids long. Between the trimmed V and J ends, which lost 8 bases and 3 bases, there was a span of 16 bases. Germline V gene data show CDR1 as SNHLY and CDR2 as FYNNEI. The CDR3 sequence is CASRGAGRDTGELFF. CDR3 coding DNA: TGTGCCAGCCGGGGGGCGGGACGGGACACCGGGGAGCTGTTTTTT.

This sequence joins TRBV12-5 and TRBJ2-7; D may be TRBD2 (6 bases). Germline V gives CDR1 LGHNT, CDR2 FRNRAP. The CDR3 sequence is 13 residues long. The CDR3 reads CASGSGPSYEQYF. The CDR3 coding sequence is TGTGCCAGCGGGTCGGGACCCTCCTACGAGCAGTACTTC.

The V gene is TRBV10-3, the J gene TRBJ1-4; possibly TRBD1 for D (5 bases). The CDR3 consists of 13 residues. Germline V lookup: CDR1 ENHRY, CDR2 SYGVKD. The V end lost 6 bases, the J end lost 3 bases, and 8 bases lay between the germline ends. CDR3 nucleotide sequence: TGTGCCATCAGGGACAACTCTAATGAAAAACTGTTTTTT. Amino acid sequence: CAIRDNSNEKLFF.

The CDR3 loop is CASSSQGFRDEQFF. CDR3 nucleotides: TGTGCCAGCAGCTCCCAGGGGTTTAGGGATGAGCAGTTCTTC. The rearrangement joins TRBV11-2 to TRBJ2-1, with D possibly being TRBD1 (6 bases). CDR1 is SGHAT, CDR2 FQNNGV, per germline. V was trimmed by 4 bases and J by 8 bases, leaving 15 bases between them. This CDR3 has 14 residues.

The V gene is TRBV28, the J gene TRBJ2-1, with a tentative D call TRBD1 (6 bases). CDR1 and CDR2 from the germline V gene are MDHEN and SYDVKM. The CDR3 sequence is 19 residues long. The V end was cut by 4 bases, the J end by 6 bases, with 28 bases between. CDR3 sequence reads: CASSSPPGTTLTRGNEQFF. CDR3 nucleotides: TGTGCCAGCAGTTCCCCCCCAGGGACAACCTTAACCCGGGGCAATGAGCAGTTCTTC.

The genes are TRBV30 and TRBJ2-1; TRBD1 matches at 7 bases. The trim removed 5 bases at V and 10 bases at J, leaving 17 bases unmatched. Germline CDR1 and CDR2: GTSNPN and SVGIG (reference sequence). The CDR3 length is 15 residues. In DNA form, the CDR3 reads TGTGCCTGGTCTCGGGACAGCTATAATCTCTACGAGCAGTTCTTC. This sequence encodes CAWSRDSYNLYEQFF.

On this clone: The sample contains more than one DNA sequence encoding this CDR3. V and J are TRBV5-1 and TRBJ2-3; D perhaps matches TRBD1 (7 bases). This CDR3 comprises 15 residues. Germline V gives CDR1 SGHRS, CDR2 YFSETQ. V lost 0 bases, J lost 3 bases, and 11 bases lay in between. The CDR3 here is CASSLDRGGTDTQYF. DNA for the CDR3: TGCGCCAGCAGCTTGGACAGGGGAGGAACAGATACGCAGTATTTT.

The J gene is TRBJ1-1, the V gene TRBV2; 7 nucleotides line up with TRBD1. The ends lost 10 bases at V and 5 bases at J; junction bases unmatched: 7. The germline V gene has CDR1 SNHLY and CDR2 FYNNEI. CDR3 length equals 12 residues. The CDR3 protein is CATSRGRTEAFF. The CDR3 bases are TGTGCCACCTCCAGGGGGAGGACTGAAGCTTTCTTT.

This chain uses TRBV28 with TRBJ1-5; TRBD1 matches at 7 bases. CDR1 MDHEN and CDR2 SYDVKM come from the germline V gene. The CDR3 loop spans 15 amino acids. V shed 2 bases and J 5 bases; nucleotides not matched to a gene: 6. CDR3 bases: TGTGCCAGCAGTTTAAGTCAGGGGGAGGATCAGCCCCAGCATTTT. This codes for CASSLSQGEDQPQHF. Based on the CDR3 plus reference TRBV28 and TRBJ1-5, the full variable domain is DVKVTQSSRYLVKRTGEKVFLECVQDMDHENMFWYRQDPGLGLRLIYFSYDVKMKEKGDIPEGYSVSREKKERFSLILESASTNQTSMYLCASSLSQGEDQPQHFGDGTRLSIL.

The CDR3 loop reads CASSLMAHEQFF. The CDR3 DNA reads as TGTGCCAGCAGCTTAATGGCTCATGAGCAGTTCTTC. V and J are TRBV7-6 and TRBJ2-1; no clear D. Trimming pared 2 bases from V and 8 bases from J, leaving 7 bases between. The CDR3 totals 12 residues. Per the germline V gene, CDR1 is SGHVS and CDR2 is FNYEAQ. Full variable domain (outside the CDR3, taken from reference TRBV7-6 and TRBJ2-1): GAGVSQSPRYKVTKRGQDVALRCDPISGHVSLYWYRQALGQGPEFLTYFNYEAQQDKSGLPNDRFSAERPEGSISTLTIQRTEQRDSAMYRCASSLMAHEQFFGPGTRLTVL.

The CDR3 DNA reads TGTGCCAGCAGACTAGCGATGGAGACCCAGTACTTC. This gives the protein CASRLAMETQYF. This chain connects TRBV28 to TRBJ2-5, with 7 bases aligning to TRBD2. The germline V gene encodes CDR1 MDHEN and CDR2 SYDVKM. This CDR3 is built from 12 residues. Trimming at V came to 6 bases and at J to 5 bases, leaving 3 bases not matched to a gene.

V usage is TRBV2 and J usage is TRBJ2-7, with 11 nucleotides matching TRBD1. CDR3 length equals 15 residues. Germline-derived CDR1 and CDR2 are SNHLY and FYNNEI. Trimming cost V 7 bases and J 5 bases; bases outside gene matches: 10. CDR3 nucleotides: TGTGCCAGCACTCCCAGGACAGGGGGCACGCACGAGCAGTACTTC. This encodes CASTPRTGGTHEQYF. Filled out from reference TRBV2 and TRBJ2-7, the complete variable domain reads EPEVTQTPSHQVTQMGQEVILRCVPISNHLYFYWYRQILGQKVEFLVSFYNNEISEKSEIFDDQFSVERPDGSNFTLKIRSTKLEDSAMYFCASTPRTGGTHEQYFGPGTRLTVT.

This chain joins TRBV7-8 and TRBJ2-7, with 11 bases identical to TRBD1. V was clipped by 5 bases and J by 7 bases; unmatched bases: 7. This CDR3 spans 14 amino acids. Germline loops: CDR1 SGHVS, CDR2 FQNEAQ. The CDR3 DNA is TGTGCCAGCAGCCTCGGACAGGGGGCTGAGGAGCAGTACTTC. Translation: CASSLGQGAEEQYF.

In regard to this clone: Mismatch with germline at one junction end may stem from a read error. This sample also contains other DNA sequences that code for the same CDR3. The rearrangement links TRBV27 to TRBJ2-6, with 7 bases aligning to TRBD1. CDR1 and CDR2 (germline): MNHEY, SMNVEV (reference sequence). This CDR3 contains 18 residues. CDR3 region: CASSKWTGENSGANVLTF. As DNA, the CDR3 is TGTGCCAGCAGTAAGTGGACAGGTGAGAACTCTGGAGCCAACGTCCTGACTTTC.

The V gene is TRBV18, the J gene TRBJ1-1; weak D call: TRBD1 (6 bases). V was trimmed by 4 bases and J by 7 bases, leaving 7 bases between them. The CDR3 covers 11 residues. The germline V gene has CDR1 KGHSH and CDR2 LQKENI. CDR3 nucleotides: TGTGCCAGCTCACAGGGGGATGAAGCTTTCTTT. It codes for CASSQGDEAFF.

V usage is TRBV2 and J usage is TRBJ1-5, with D possibly matching TRBD1 (5 bases). This CDR3 comprises 14 residues. The V end was cut by 7 bases, the J end by 0 bases, with 10 bases between. CDR1 is SNHLY and CDR2 is FYNNEI in the germline V gene. This CDR3 reads CASTIDSSNQPQHF. The CDR3 DNA follows: TGTGCCAGCACCATAGACAGTAGCAATCAGCCCCAGCATTTT.

J is TRBJ2-1 and V is TRBV6-5, with 9 bases matching TRBD2. Germline CDR1 is MNHEY and CDR2 is SVGAGI. V trimming: 7 bases; J trimming: 9 bases; junction bases outside the gene matches: 13. The CDR3 sequence is 15 residues long. CDR3 DNA: TGTGCCAGCACCAAAGGGGCTAGCGGGATGGGTGAGCAGTTCTTC. Encoded protein: CASTKGASGMGEQFF.

This sequence joins TRBV5-1 and TRBJ2-1; 9 nucleotides align to TRBD2. Germline V gene sequence: CDR1 SGHRS, CDR2 YFSETQ. The J segment lost 6 bases and the V segment lost 0 bases, leaving 4 bases of the junction unmatched. There are 15 residues in the CDR3. Here the CDR3 DNA reads TGCGCCAGCAGCTTGGTAGCGGGGGCCATCAATGAGCAGTTCTTC. Protein sequence: CASSLVAGAINEQFF.

V gene TRBV18 combines with J gene TRBJ1-1, with 7 bases matching TRBD1. The CDR3 is 15 residues long. V lost 2 bases and J lost 2; bases outside the gene matches: 5. Germline CDR1 reads KGHSH; CDR2 reads LQKENI. In DNA, the CDR3 is TGTGCCAGCTCACCATTTGGGACAGTAAACACTGAAGCTTTCTTT. This encodes CASSPFGTVNTEAFF.

In its sample, this clone was seen once. The chain combines TRBV5-1 with TRBJ2-2; D may be TRBD2 (6 bases). V lost 5 bases to trimming and J lost 3 bases, with 8 bases between them. Per the germline V gene, CDR1 is SGHRS and CDR2 is YFSETQ. CDR3 size: 13 residues. The CDR3 spells CASRWGDTGELFF. The CDR3 DNA follows: TGCGCCAGCAGATGGGGGGACACCGGGGAGCTGTTTTTT.

Only one count was recorded for this clone. The chain uses TRBV27 and TRBJ2-3; possible D gene TRBD1, 6 bases. CDR3 length: 15 residues. CDR1 MNHEY and CDR2 SMNVEV come from the germline V gene (reference sequence). The V and J ends lost 10 bases and 4 bases respectively, with 21 bases between them. DNA of the CDR3: TGTGCCACCGTTAACAGGGAAATTGGCGCAGATACGCAGTATTTT. This sequence encodes CATVNREIGADTQYF.

The gene calls are TRBV11-2 and TRBJ1-2; the D is unclear. CDR3 length equals 13 residues. Looked up from germline, CDR1 is SGHAT and CDR2 is FQNNGV. V was trimmed by 5 bases and J by 8 bases, leaving 15 bases between them. DNA of the CDR3: TGTGCCAGCAGCCTCGGCCAGGAGGAAGGCTACACCTTC. Amino acids: CASSLGQEEGYTF. Supplemented by reference TRBV11-2 and TRBJ1-2, the full variable domain reads EAGVAQSPRYKIIEKRQSVAFWCNPISGHATLYWYQQILGQGPKLLIQFQNNGVVDDSQLPKDRFSAERLKGVDSTLKIQPAKLEDSAVYLCASSLGQEEGYTFGSGTRLTVV.

The genes are TRBV5-1 and TRBJ1-2; 7 nucleotides match TRBD1. Germline V lookup: CDR1 SGHRS, CDR2 YFSETQ. The V and J ends lost 4 bases and 8 bases, in that order; junction bases with no gene match: 11. The CDR3 sequence is 14 residues long. DNA of the CDR3: TGCGCCAGCAGCAACCGGACAGGAGGATCAGGCTACACCTTC. It codes for CASSNRTGGSGYTF.

This clone was seen just once. The genes are TRBV7-2 and TRBJ1-1; 7 bases agree with TRBD1. This CDR3 region has 16 residues. CDR1 and CDR2 (germline): SGHTA, FQGNSA. J gave up 0 bases and V 5 bases, and 9 bases lay outside the gene matches. In DNA form, the CDR3 reads TGTGCCAGCAGCCCCCTGGGACAGCTCATGAACACTGAAGCTTTCTTT. Protein: CASSPLGQLMNTEAFF.